The clone carrying this T cell receptor (beta chain) was observed a single time. The antigen is undetermined. Sequenced by immunoSEQ multiplex PCR; TCRdb stores in-frame clones only, minus some. The sample consists of under 95,000 clones, roughly 81% of them appearing once. This record comes from a study of OX40 agonist ivuxolimab in advanced cancers. On the study more broadly: Patients in the trial were receiving intravenous ivuxolimab every 2 weeks, at doses of 0.01 to 10 mg/kg. Three patients, one with hepatocellular carcinoma and two with cutaneous melanoma, achieved partial responses. Overall study findings and caveats: In the expanded peripheral T cells, antigen specificity was never determined. On average, CD8+ T cells showed a greater number of expanded clones than CD4+.

Germline CDR1 reads SGHRS; CDR2 reads YFSETQ. The ends lost 2 bases at V and 5 bases at J; junction bases unmatched: 6. The length of the CDR3 is 14 residues. The specimen was CD4+ or CD8+ T cells sorted from blood, collected in a trial of the OX40 agonist ivuxolimab. The TCR sequence derives from an adult with an advanced solid tumor such as melanoma, head and neck, liver or kidney cancer. V and J are TRBV5-1 and TRBJ2-7; 8 bases map to TRBD2. This chain's CDR3 is CASSFSSGTHEQYF. DNA of the CDR3: TGCGCCAGCAGCTTTAGTAGCGGGACCCACGAGCAGTACTTC. The full variable domain, rest sourced from reference TRBV5-1 and TRBJ2-7, is KAGVTQTPRYLIKTRGQQVTLSCSPISGHRSVSWYQQTPGQGLQFLFEYFSETQRNKGNFPGRFSGRQFSNSRSEMNVSTLELGDSALYLCASSFSSGTHEQYFGPGTRLTVT.